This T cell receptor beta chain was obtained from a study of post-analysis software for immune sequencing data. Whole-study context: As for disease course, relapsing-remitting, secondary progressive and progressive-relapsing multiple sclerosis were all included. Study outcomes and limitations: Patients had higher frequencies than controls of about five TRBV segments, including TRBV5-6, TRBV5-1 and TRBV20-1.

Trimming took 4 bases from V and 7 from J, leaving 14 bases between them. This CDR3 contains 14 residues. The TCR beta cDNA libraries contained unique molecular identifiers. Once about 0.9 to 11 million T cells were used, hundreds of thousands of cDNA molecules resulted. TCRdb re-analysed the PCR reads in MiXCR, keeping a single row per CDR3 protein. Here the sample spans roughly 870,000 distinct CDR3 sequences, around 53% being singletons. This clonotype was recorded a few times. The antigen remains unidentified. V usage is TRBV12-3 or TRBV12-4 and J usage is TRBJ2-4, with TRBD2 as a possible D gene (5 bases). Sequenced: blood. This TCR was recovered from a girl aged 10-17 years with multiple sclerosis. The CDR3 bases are TGTGCCAGCAGTTCCCAGGAGGTTCTGAACATTCAGTACTTC. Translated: CASSSQEVLNIQYF.